The 16 T cell receptor beta chains below all came from one sample that was sequenced in a study of blood T cell repertoires in COVID-19. The repertoire was sequenced with immunoSEQ multiplex PCR; TCRdb's copy has only in-frame clones and lacks some. The data hold roughly 330,000 clones, with about nine tenths observed a single time. Specimen: PBMCs or T cells enriched from blood (not recorded which). These receptors were collected from a woman between 18 and 29 years old who had recovered from COVID-19.

The chain couples TRBV28 to TRBJ2-3, with 7 bases identical to TRBD2. Germline CDR1 and CDR2: MDHEN and SYDVKM. The CDR3 is 16 residues long. Trimming cost V 6 bases and J 6 bases; bases outside gene matches: 15. The DNA of the CDR3 is TGTGCCAGCAGCTACGAGGGCGCGGGAGCCGCGGATACGCAGTATTTT. Translated: CASSYEGAGAADTQYF.

The rearrangement joins TRBV2 to TRBJ1-2; D might be TRBD1 (6 bases). The CDR3 is 16 residues long. The germline V gene has CDR1 SNHLY and CDR2 FYNNEI. Trimming took 2 bases from V and 3 from J, leaving 16 bases between them. The CDR3: CASSESRTALHYGYTF. CDR3 DNA: TGTGCCAGCAGTGAAAGCAGGACAGCTCTTCACTATGGCTACACCTTC. The full variable domain, rest sourced from reference TRBV2 and TRBJ1-2, is EPEVTQTPSHQVTQMGQEVILRCVPISNHLYFYWYRQILGQKVEFLVSFYNNEISEKSEIFDDQFSVERPDGSNFTLKIRSTKLEDSAMYFCASSESRTALHYGYTFGSGTRLTVV.

The rearrangement joins TRBV3-1 (or the pseudogene TRBV3-2) to TRBJ2-2; 8 bases are a match to TRBD1. This CDR3 region has 14 residues. The V and J ends lost 3 bases and 7 bases, in that order; junction bases with no gene match: 4. CDR1 is LGHDT and CDR2 is YNNKEL in the germline V gene (reference sequence). CDR3 bases: TGTGCCAGCAGCCATTGGACAGGGAGCGGGGAGCTGTTTTTT. Translated: CASSHWTGSGELFF.

With regard to this clone: Its ends do not fully match the called genes, so a read error is possible. The genes are TRBV27 and TRBJ1-4, with no clear D. Germline CDR1 is MNHEY and CDR2 is SMNVEV (reference sequence). The length of the CDR3 is 9 residues. This chain's CDR3 is CASRWRELF. DNA for the CDR3: TGTGCCAGCAGGTGGCGGGAGCTTTTT.

The chain links TRBV5-8 to TRBJ2-5; 9 bases line up with TRBD2. Trimming removed 0 bases from V and 0 bases from J; junction bases left unmatched: 3. Per the germline V gene, CDR1 is SGHTS and CDR2 is YDEGEE. The CDR3 totals 16 residues. The CDR3 DNA is TGTGCCAGCAGCTTGGGAAGCGGGGGGCACCAAGAGACCCAGTACTTC. Translated: CASSLGSGGHQETQYF. The full variable domain, in which reference TRBV5-8 and TRBJ2-5 provide the parts outside the CDR3, is EAGVTQSPTHLIKTRGQQATLRCSPISGHTSVYWYQQALGLGLQFLLWYDEGEERNRGNFPPRFSGRQFPNYSSELNVNALELEDSALYLCASSLGSGGHQETQYFGPGTRLLVL.

With regard to this clone: One end of the junction fails to match germline, which may point to a read error. CDR3 region: CVSSQGQGITDTEAFF. As DNA, the CDR3 is TGCGTCAGCAGCCAGGGACAGGGGATTACGGACACTGAAGCTTTCTTT. This chain joins TRBV5-1 and TRBJ1-1, with 10 bases identical to TRBD1. Germline V gene lookup returns CDR1 SGHRS and CDR2 YFSETQ. CDR3 size: 16 residues.

This chain uses TRBV9 with TRBJ1-3, with unresolved D. V lost 0 bases to trimming and J lost 0 bases, with 7 bases between them. The CDR3 has 15 amino acids. The germline gives CDR1 SGDLS, CDR2 YYNGEE. This CDR3 reads CASSVASFSGNTIYF. For the CDR3, the DNA is TGTGCCAGCAGCGTAGCGAGTTTCTCTGGAAACACCATATATTTT.

J is TRBJ2-1 and V is TRBV6-4, with 11 bases that match TRBD1. This CDR3 comprises 18 residues. With V trimmed by 3 bases and J by 11 bases, 18 bases remained unmatched. Germline CDR1 reads MRHNA; CDR2 reads SNTAGT. CDR3 region: CASSDGGIGTGTGGQQFF. CDR3 DNA sequence: TGTGCCAGCAGTGATGGAGGGATAGGAACCGGGACAGGGGGTCAGCAGTTCTTC.

The chain links TRBV5-1 to TRBJ2-7; 7 positions match TRBD1. Germline CDR1 SGHRS, CDR2 YFSETQ. The CDR3 is 15 amino acids. Germline trimming cut 0 bases from V and 5 bases from J; bases unmatched to any gene: 8. CDR3 in amino acids: CASSLVLQGNNEQYF. The CDR3 nucleotides are TGCGCCAGCAGCTTGGTTTTACAGGGGAACAACGAGCAGTACTTC.

CDR3: CASSLLGQGLQETQYF. The CDR3 nucleotides read TGCGCCAGCAGCTTGTTGGGACAGGGACTTCAAGAGACCCAGTACTTC. This chain joins TRBV5-1 and TRBJ2-5; 9 bases are shared with TRBD1. This CDR3 has 16 amino acids. CDR1 SGHRS and CDR2 YFSETQ come from the germline V gene. The J segment lost 2 bases and the V segment lost 1 base, leaving 6 bases of the junction unmatched.

The chain couples TRBV6-1 to TRBJ2-7; a weak D match, TRBD2 (5 bases). Germline lookup yields CDR1 MNHNS and CDR2 SASEGT. V lost 2 bases to trimming and J lost 6 bases, with 11 bases between them. The CDR3 loop spans 13 amino acids. This CDR3 reads CASSERRLAEQYF. Here the CDR3 DNA reads TGTGCCAGCAGTGAACGGCGCCTAGCCGAGCAGTACTTC.

The chain couples TRBV4-1 to TRBJ2-4; TRBD2 agrees at 16 bases. This CDR3 has 19 residues. Germline trimming cut 3 bases from V and 4 bases from J; bases unmatched to any gene: 9. Germline V gene lookup returns CDR1 MGHRA and CDR2 YSYEKL. The CDR3 sequence is CASSQGLAGGPGVKNIQYF. CDR3 coding DNA: TGCGCCAGCAGCCAGGGACTAGCGGGGGGGCCGGGAGTGAAAAACATTCAGTACTTC.

The rearrangement links TRBV4-2 to TRBJ2-7; TRBD2 aligns across 7 bases. J gave up 4 bases and V 1 base, and 7 bases lay outside the gene matches. Germline V gene data show CDR1 as LGHNA and CDR2 as YNFKEQ. The CDR3 is 15 amino acids. The CDR3 sequence is CASSQVFGGRYEQYF. CDR3 bases: TGTGCCAGCAGCCAAGTGTTCGGGGGGAGATACGAGCAGTACTTC.

The chain links TRBV7-8 to TRBJ1-5; 7 bases are shared with TRBD1. CDR1 and CDR2 from the germline V gene are SGHVS and FQNEAQ. The junction had 10 bases not matched to a gene; V was cut back by 5 bases and J by 0 bases. The CDR3 is 17 residues long. As DNA, the CDR3 is TGTGCCAGCAGCCTGACATTGGGACAGCTTAGCAATCAGCCCCAGCATTTT. It encodes CASSLTLGQLSNQPQHF.

J is TRBJ2-1 and V is TRBV7-8; D is possibly TRBD2 (7 bases). The CDR3 totals 17 residues. Germline V gene data show CDR1 as SGHVS and CDR2 as FQNEAQ. Trimming left V 3 bases short and J 0 bases short, with 15 bases between. The CDR3 here is CASSFPGGPSSYNEQFF. As DNA, the CDR3 is TGTGCCAGCAGCTTCCCGGGGGGCCCCAGCTCCTACAATGAGCAGTTCTTC.

The chain joins TRBV6-5 to TRBJ2-7; D possibly corresponds to TRBD2 (5 bases). The germline gives CDR1 MNHEY, CDR2 SVGAGI. V dropped 5 bases and J dropped 0 bases, with 14 bases sitting between them. The CDR3 is made up of 15 amino acids. DNA for the CDR3: TGTGCCAGCAGTCCGAGGACTGTTCCCTCCTACGAGCAGTACTTC. This encodes CASSPRTVPSYEQYF.